The present TCR beta chain was sequenced within a study of tumor-infiltrating lymphocytes in localized non-small cell lung cancer. Some clones are missing from TCRdb's copy, which holds only in-frame ones; the method was immunoSEQ multiplex PCR. The data contain about 15,000 clones, around 66% of them singletons. V was shortened by 6 bases and J by 7 bases, with 15 bases between the two germline ends. The CDR3 is 13 amino acids. Per the germline V gene, CDR1 is SNHLY and CDR2 is FYNNEI. By sample fraction, this clone is large. The sequencing input was lung tumor tissue. The receptor was derived from a human donor with non-small cell lung cancer. The V and J genes are TRBV2 and TRBJ1-2, with D possibly matching TRBD1 (5 bases). In nucleotides, the CDR3 is TGTGCCAGCAGGGACACGGCGGAGGGTGGCTACACCTTC. Encoded protein: CASRDTAEGGYTF.